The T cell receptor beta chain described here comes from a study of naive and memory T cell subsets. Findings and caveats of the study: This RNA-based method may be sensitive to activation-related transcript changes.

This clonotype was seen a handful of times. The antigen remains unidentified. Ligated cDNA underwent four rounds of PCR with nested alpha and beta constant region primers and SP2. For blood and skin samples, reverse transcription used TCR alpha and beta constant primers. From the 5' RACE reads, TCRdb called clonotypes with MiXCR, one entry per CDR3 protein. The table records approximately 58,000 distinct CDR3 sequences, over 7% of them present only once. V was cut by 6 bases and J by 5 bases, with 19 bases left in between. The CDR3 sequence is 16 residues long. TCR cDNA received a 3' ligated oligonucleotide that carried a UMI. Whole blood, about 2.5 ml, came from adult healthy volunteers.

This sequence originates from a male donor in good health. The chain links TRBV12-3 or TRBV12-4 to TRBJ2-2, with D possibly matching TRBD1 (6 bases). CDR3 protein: CASRYADSPGTGELFF. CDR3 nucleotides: TGTGCCAGCAGATACGCGGACAGTCCTGGGACCGGGGAGCTGTTTTTT.